The 9 T cell receptor beta chains given below trace back to one sample, sequenced in a study of T cells in Graves' hyperthyroidism and ophthalmopathy. Amplification targeted TCR beta CDR3 regions from RNA transcripts. HTBI primers were the set used in a first-round RT-PCR of the TCR CDR3. TCRdb redid the calling of the multiplex PCR reads with MiXCR, one entry per CDR3 protein. This table holds approximately 520,000 distinct CDR3 sequences, around 20% found once. Sequencing used blood. The receptors stem from a man aged 18-30 years with Graves' hyperthyroidism.

This clonotype was detected ten times or more. The V gene is TRBV9, the J gene TRBJ2-5; perhaps D is TRBD1 or TRBD2 (6 bases each). Germline V gene sequence: CDR1 SGDLS, CDR2 YYNGEE. The CDR3 spans 14 residues. The V and J ends lost 0 bases and 4 bases respectively, with 10 bases between them. DNA for the CDR3: TGTGCCAGCAGCGTAGAGGGGGGCCGAGAGACCCAGTACTTC. Protein: CASSVEGGRETQYF.

On this clonotype: Since no conserved phenylalanine or tryptophan closes the CDR3, a read error is the likely cause. The gene calls are TRBV28 and TRBJ2-7; D is possibly TRBD1 (5 bases). Germline CDR1 reads MDHEN; CDR2 reads SYDVKM. This CDR3 has 18 residues. V was cut by 3 bases and J by 4 bases, with 25 bases left in between. CDR3 bases: TGTGCCAGCAGTTTCCGCGTCCAATGGACACAGAAACCTTACGAGCAGTACTCC. Encoded protein: CASSFRVQWTQKPYEQYS.

This clonotype was recorded many times. The rearrangement joins TRBV28 to TRBJ2-2; 9 bases are shared with TRBD1. Looked up from germline, CDR1 is MDHEN and CDR2 is SYDVKM. The CDR3 covers 15 residues. J gave up 6 bases and V 6 bases, and 8 bases lay outside the gene matches. CDR3 DNA: TGTGCCAGCAGCCTGGACAGGGGAGCGTCCGGGGAGCTGTTTTTT. It yields the protein CASSLDRGASGELFF.

The genes are TRBV12-3 or TRBV12-4 and TRBJ1-1, with D uncertain. The CDR3 has 13 amino acids. V was cut by 2 bases and J by 5 bases, with 9 bases left in between. Here the CDR3 reads CASSLRLETEAFF. The DNA of the CDR3 is TGTGCCAGCAGTTTAAGACTGGAAACTGAAGCTTTCTTT.

On this clonotype: Likely a read error: the CDR3 ends without its conserved phenylalanine or tryptophan. The chain employs TRBV10-3 and TRBJ2-7, with 8 bases identical to TRBD2. This CDR3 comprises 13 residues. V lost 6 bases to trimming and J lost 2 bases; unmatched junction nucleotides: 3. Germline assignment: CDR1 ENHRY and CDR2 SYGVKD. In DNA, the CDR3 is TGTGCCATCAGGGGACTAGGGACCTACGAGCAGTACCTC. Its translation is CAIRGLGTYEQYL.

The table lists this clonotype with many counts. The genes are TRBV2 and TRBJ1-5; D not resolved. Germline CDR1 is SNHLY and CDR2 is FYNNEI. Trimming took off 7 bases at V and 0 bases at J, with 13 bases between the two ends. The CDR3 covers 15 residues. DNA of the CDR3: TGTGCCAGCAAGGGCCTGATGAATAGCAATCAGCCCCAGCATTTT. Translating it yields CASKGLMNSNQPQHF.

This clonotype was observed a few times. The gene calls are TRBV29-1 and TRBJ2-2; D gene uncertain. Germline V lookup: CDR1 SQVTM, CDR2 ANQGSEA. Trimming left V 7 bases short and J 5 bases short, with 14 bases between. There are 13 residues in the CDR3. CDR3 residues: CSASVGSTGELFF. CDR3 nucleotides: TGCAGCGCTTCTGTCGGCTCAACCGGGGAGCTGTTTTTT.

The V and J genes are TRBV28 and TRBJ1-1, with 7 nucleotides matching TRBD1. V lost 3 bases, J lost 1 base, and 14 bases stayed unmatched. CDR3 size: 18 residues. Germline V CDR1 and CDR2: MDHEN, SYDVKM. CDR3 DNA: TGTGCCAGCAGTTTTCCCCCACAAACAGGGGTACGGAACACTGAAGCTTTCTTT. Translated, it gives CASSFPPQTGVRNTEAFF.

This clonotype was seen at least ten times. A read error may account for a junction end that differs from germline. This CDR3 is CASGFWGIQETQYF. The CDR3 DNA sequence: TGTGCCAGCGGTTTTTGGGGAATTCAAGAGACCCAGTACTTC. The chain employs TRBV27 and TRBJ2-5; D unresolved. CDR1 and CDR2 from the germline V gene are MNHEY and SMNVEV (reference sequence). The length of the CDR3 is 14 residues.